This T cell receptor beta chain derives from a study of beta chain features in type 1 diabetes. Study outcomes and limitations: Healthy donors had naive, central memory and Treg TCRB repertoires that appeared less similar than those seen among patients. For Type 1 diabetes patients, all four CD4+ subsets carried TCRB CDR3s that were moderately but significantly shorter. There were fewer insertions and more deletions at the VDJ junctions of type 1 diabetes patients.

What was sequenced were expressed TCRB transcripts, since all of the isolated RNA had been reverse transcribed. Around 4 million reads per sample were averaged for naive, central memory and regulatory samples. The assay was immunoSEQ multiplex PCR, and TCRdb's table has in-frame clones only and misses some. The data contain approximately 170,000 clones, around 8% of them singletons. With V trimmed by 0 bases and J by 2 bases, 1 base remained unmatched. Looked up from germline, CDR1 is MNHEY and CDR2 is SVGAGI. The CDR3 extends over 15 amino acids. With regard to this clone: As yet, its antigen is unknown.

About 120 mL of blood, on average, came from one heparinised draw per donor. This TCR was recovered from a woman aged 40-49 years with type 1 diabetes. The chain links TRBV6-5 to TRBJ2-1, with 7 bases identical to TRBD2. Sequenced: central memory CD4+ T cells from blood. The CDR3 loop reads CASSYSGTTYNEQFF. The CDR3 DNA sequence: TGTGCCAGCAGTTACTCTGGGACTACCTACAATGAGCAGTTCTTC.